This is a list of T cell receptor beta chains from one sample in a study of cytomegalovirus exposure and HLA in healthy donors. Assay: immunoSEQ multiplex PCR; the TCRdb copy retains only in-frame clones and omits some. Among 110,000 to 150,000 clones listed, about 71% were seen once. The specimen was PBMCs. These receptors all stem from a woman aged 60-75 years in good health and CMV-seropositive. The CDR3 runs from the conserved cysteine through the conserved F or W. D genes are given only for firm matches. Only part of the rows carry a size: once, few, many, or a class if the clone is expanded.

abundance	j_gene	v_gene	d_gene	CDR3nt	CDR3aa
-	TRBJ2-3	TRBV28	TRBD2	TGTGCTAGCAGTTTTAGCGGGAGAGCTAGCACAGATACGCAGTATTTT	CASSFSGRASTDTQYF
-	TRBJ1-5	TRBV6-6	-	TGTGCCAGCAGTTACTGGCAGGGCAATCAGCCCCAGCATTTT	CASSYWQGNQPQHF
once	TRBJ2-7	TRBV19	-	TGTGCCAGTAGTATAGATGGGTCGACTAGTAAGTACTTC	CASSIDGSTSKYF
-	TRBJ2-7	TRBV2	TRBD1	TGTGCCAGCAGTAGACAGGGGGCTACCCCTACCTACGAGCAGTACTTC	CASSRQGATPTYEQYF
-	TRBJ2-6	TRBV5-1	-	TGCGCCAGCCACCCAGGGGTTCTAGCTGGGGCCAACGTCCTGACTTTC	CASHPGVLAGANVLTF
-	TRBJ1-2	TRBV5-1	-	TGCGCCAGCAGCTTAGTTACAGGGCTAGGCTACACCTTC	CASSLVTGLGYTF
-	TRBJ2-1	TRBV6-1	-	TGTGCCAGCAGCGTAGGGGGGGCTGGTGCTAATGAGCAGTTCTTC	CASSVGGAGANEQFF
few	TRBJ2-5	TRBV7-6	-	TGTGCCAGCAGCTTAGTAGTCAGGGGCCAAGAGACCCAGTACTTC	CASSLVVRGQETQYF
-	TRBJ2-1	TRBV29-1	TRBD2	TGCGGCTCCGGGACTAACTCCTACAATGAGCAGTTCTTC	CGSGTNSYNEQFF
-	TRBJ1-1	TRBV28	-	TGTGCCAGCAGTCTAACGTCGGGAGAAGCTTTCTTT	CASSLTSGEAFF
-	TRBJ1-1	TRBV4-1	-	TGCGCCAGCAGCCAAGAGCAGTCAGGCATGAACACTGAAGCTTTCTTT	CASSQEQSGMNTEAFF
-	TRBJ2-3	TRBV7-3	-	TGTGCCAGCAGAGGAGGTGGGAGGCTGGATACGCAGTATTTT	CASRGGGRLDTQYF
-	TRBJ1-2	TRBV6-5	-	TGTGCCAGCAGACAGGGCCCTAACTATGGCTACACCTTC	CASRQGPNYGYTF
-	TRBJ1-2	TRBV4-1	-	TGCGCCAGCAGCCAAGTTAACAGGGCAGATGGCTACACCTTC	CASSQVNRADGYTF
once	TRBJ1-4	TRBV15	TRBD1	TGTGCCACCAGCAGGGACAGGGGTGGGGAAAAACTGTTTTTT	CATSRDRGGEKLFF
-	TRBJ2-7	TRBV6-6	-	TGTGCCAGCAGTTACTCGCCGGGACATCACTACGAGCAGTACTTC	CASSYSPGHHYEQYF
few	TRBJ2-7	TRBV5-5	TRBD2	TGTGCCAGCAGCTTGACTAGCGGCTCCTACGAGCAGTACTTC	CASSLTSGSYEQYF
-	TRBJ1-2	TRBV2	-	TGTGCCAGCAGTATCGGGCAGGGTGGCTATGGCTACACCTTC	CASSIGQGGYGYTF
-	TRBJ2-7	TRBV29-1	TRBD1	TGCAGCGTTGATTCAGGGGGAAAGTACGAGCAGTACTTC	CSVDSGGKYEQYF
-	TRBJ2-3	TRBV4-2	-	TGTGCCAGCAGCCAAGATGGGGGCAGCACAGATACGCAGTATTTT	CASSQDGGSTDTQYF
few	TRBJ1-2	TRBV4-1	-	TGCGCCAGCAGCCAAGAGGCAGGGATCAACTATGGCTACACCTTC	CASSQEAGINYGYTF
-	TRBJ1-6	TRBV6-1	TRBD1	TGTGCCTCCCGGAGACAGGGGGCCGGGAATTCACCCCTCCACTTT	CASRRQGAGNSPLHF
-	TRBJ2-1	TRBV29-1	TRBD1	TGCAGCGTTGCTGACAGGGGGTCCTACAATGAGCAGTTCTTC	CSVADRGSYNEQFF
-	TRBJ1-5	TRBV6-5	-	TGTGCCAGCAGTAACTTGGGGGGGAATCAGCCCCAGCATTTT	CASSNLGGNQPQHF
-	TRBJ2-3	TRBV6-5	TRBD1	TGTGCCAGCAGCCCCGGGACAGGGCACACAGATACGCAGTATTTT	CASSPGTGHTDTQYF
few	TRBJ1-2	TRBV6-5	-	TGTGCCAGCAGCTACGACAGTCAGCTCCTGAGAGGCTACACCTTC	CASSYDSQLLRGYTF
-	TRBJ1-1	TRBV6-5	-	TGTGCCAGCAGTTACGCTGGGGGGGGCATGAACACTGAAGCTTTCTTT	CASSYAGGGMNTEAFF
few	TRBJ2-1	TRBV19	-	TGTGCCAGTAGTATCGACAGCATCCCCTACAATGAGCAGTTCTTC	CASSIDSIPYNEQFF
-	TRBJ1-3	TRBV5-1	TRBD1	TGCGCCAGCGCAACAGGGGTCTCTGGAAACACCATATATTTT	CASATGVSGNTIYF